This T cell receptor beta chain was captured by sequencing in a study of post-analysis software for immune sequencing data. Study findings and constraints: Samples prepared in the same batch strongly co-clustered by F measure. Patients had higher frequencies than controls of about five TRBV segments, including TRBV5-6, TRBV5-1 and TRBV20-1.

Between the trimmed V and J ends, which lost 4 bases and 1 base, there was a span of 13 bases. CDR1 and CDR2 (germline): MNHEY, SVGAGI. The CDR3 length is 15 residues. As regards this clonotype: The antigen remains undetermined.

Unique molecular identifiers were present in the TCR beta cDNA libraries. TCRdb reprocessed the PCR reads with MiXCR, giving one entry per CDR3 protein. This table has some 700,000 distinct CDR3 sequences, more than 50% appearing once. Sequencing was done on a sample of blood. This receptor was identified in a girl under 10 years old with multiple sclerosis. This chain links TRBV6-5 with TRBJ2-5; D uncertain. The CDR3 loop reads CASSSNQLGQETQYF. CDR3 nucleotide sequence: TGTGCCAGCAGTTCAAACCAGCTGGGCCAAGAGACCCAGTACTTC.